This T cell receptor (beta chain) was profiled in a study of cytomegalovirus exposure and HLA in healthy donors. Primers: 60 Vbeta forward and 13 Jbeta reverse. The protocol was immunoSEQ multiplex PCR, while the TCRdb copy is restricted to in-frame clones and leaves out a portion. Among 81,000 or so clones listed, about two thirds were seen once. The CDR3 has 12 residues. Germline values: CDR1 SEHNR, CDR2 FQNEAQ (reference sequence). The ends were cut back, 1 base at V and 4 bases at J, with 4 bases in the middle. The sequence was collected from a woman aged 25 to 39 in good health and CMV-seropositive. The chain employs TRBV7-9 and TRBJ1-2; D is uncertain. Sequencing was performed on PBMCs. The CDR3 loop is CASSLGLYGYTF. The CDR3 region has the DNA TGTGCCAGCAGCTTAGGGCTCTATGGCTACACCTTC.